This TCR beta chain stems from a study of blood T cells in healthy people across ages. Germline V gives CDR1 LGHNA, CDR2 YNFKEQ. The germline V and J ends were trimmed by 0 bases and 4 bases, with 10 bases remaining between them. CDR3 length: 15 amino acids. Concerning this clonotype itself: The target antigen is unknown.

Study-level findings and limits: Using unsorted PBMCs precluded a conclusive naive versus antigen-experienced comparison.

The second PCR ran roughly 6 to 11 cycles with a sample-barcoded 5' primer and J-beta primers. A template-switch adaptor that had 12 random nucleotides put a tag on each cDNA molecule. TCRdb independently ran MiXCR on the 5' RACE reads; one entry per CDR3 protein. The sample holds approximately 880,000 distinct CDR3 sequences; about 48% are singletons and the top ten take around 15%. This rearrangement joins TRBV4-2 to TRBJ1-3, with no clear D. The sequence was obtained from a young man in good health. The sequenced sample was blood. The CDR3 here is CASSQDIATGNTIYF. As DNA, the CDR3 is TGTGCCAGCAGCCAAGATATTGCGACCGGAAACACCATATATTTT.